This T cell receptor (beta chain) comes out of a study of HIV-infected children after antiretroviral therapy interruption. Treatment noted: PENTA 11 planned treatment interruption arm or continuous ART arm. The TCR library was built from RNA with a 3' RACE protocol and unique molecular identifiers. TCRdb used MiXCR to reprocess the 3' RACE reads, holding one entry per CDR3 protein. The table has about 89,000 distinct CDR3 sequences, approximately 6.9% seen once. CDR1 and CDR2 from the germline V gene are MNHEY and SMNVEV (reference sequence). The CDR3 runs to 12 residues. Trimming cost V 3 bases and J 6 bases, with 7 bases left between them.

Sequenced material: CD45RA+ CD4+ T cells from PBMCs, pooled from several time points, taken from a donor given antiretroviral therapy, either interrupted or continuous. Subset defined: naive CD4+ CD45RA+ CD45RO- T cells. This TCR was recovered from a pool of human donors with HIV. The chain is built from TRBV27 and TRBJ2-3, with a possible D match to TRBD1 (5 bases). CDR3 in DNA: TGTGCCAGCAGTTTCAACAGGGATACGCAGTATTTT. It yields the protein CASSFNRDTQYF.